Sequencing of this T cell receptor (beta chain) was carried out in a study of blood T cell repertoires in COVID-19. At the level of the study: The study drew acute and convalescent COVID-19 samples from the United States, Italy and Spain. Sample material is recorded as cDNA or gDNA derived from T cells, B-cell-depleted T cells, or PBMCs.

V was cut by 6 bases and J by 0 bases, with 12 bases left in between. Germline V gene data show CDR1 as MNHEY and CDR2 as SMNVEV (reference sequence). This CDR3 is 15 amino acids long. Sequencing used immunoSEQ multiplex PCR; TCRdb keeps in-frame clones, though not all of them. This table has 210,000 or so clones, roughly nine tenths appearing once. In terms of age and location, participants ranged from roughly 18 to 95 years and lived in about 25 US areas. This clone was observed once. Sequences were obtained from PBMCs or T cells enriched from blood (not recorded which). V is TRBV27 and J is TRBJ1-5; maybe TRBD1 (5 bases). The source of this sequence is a woman aged 45-65 years in a cohort exposed to, infected with or recovered from COVID-19 (not recorded which). CDR3 residues: CASSLGHYSNQPQHF. In DNA form, the CDR3 reads TGTGCCAGCAGCTTGGGGCACTATAGCAATCAGCCCCAGCATTTT.